Below are 7 T cell receptor beta chains sequenced from a single sample in a study of beta chain features in type 1 diabetes. All of the isolated RNA was reverse transcribed, so expressed TCRB transcripts were sequenced. TCRdb's copy holds only in-frame clones and misses some; the assay was immunoSEQ multiplex PCR. The repertoire consists of hundreds of thousands of clones, with around 16% occurring once and the leading ten covering approximately 0.093%. Material for sequencing was naive CD4+ T cells from blood. The receptors here all came from a man aged 18 to 35 in good health.

This chain joins TRBV27 and TRBJ2-3; 15 bases map to TRBD2. V dropped 1 base and J dropped 2; count of bases not matched to a gene: 4. The CDR3 is made up of 18 amino acids. Germline V gene data show CDR1 as MNHEY and CDR2 as SMNVEV (reference sequence). The CDR3 loop reads CASSLYGLAGGYTDTQYF. Here the CDR3 DNA reads TGTGCCAGCAGTTTATACGGACTAGCGGGAGGGTACACAGATACGCAGTATTTT.

J is TRBJ2-7 and V is TRBV19; D remains unclear. This CDR3 region has 12 residues. V lost 8 bases to trimming and J lost 1 base, with 9 bases between them. In germline, CDR1 is LNHDA, CDR2 SQIVND (reference sequence). CDR3 coding DNA: TGTGCCAGTGGCAAGGGATCCTACGAGCAGTACTTC. This sequence encodes CASGKGSYEQYF.

This CDR3 reads CASSARVGSSYEQYF. The CDR3 DNA follows: TGTGCCAGCAGCGCCAGGGTGGGAAGCTCCTACGAGCAGTACTTC. V usage is TRBV9 and J usage is TRBJ2-7; D possibly corresponds to TRBD1 (5 bases). Trimming took off 3 bases at V and 0 bases at J, with 13 bases between the two ends. The length of the CDR3 is 15 residues. Germline V gene sequence: CDR1 SGDLS, CDR2 YYNGEE.

The chain employs TRBV11-1 and TRBJ1-2, with D possibly being TRBD1 (5 bases). V lost 6 bases, J lost 4 bases, and 15 bases lay in between. The CDR3 totals 14 residues. CDR1 and CDR2 from the germline V gene are SGHAT and FQDESV (reference sequence). CDR3: CASRPPGLTYGYTF. For the CDR3, the DNA is TGTGCCAGCAGACCCCCGGGACTGACCTATGGCTACACCTTC. Together with reference TRBV11-1 and TRBJ1-2, the CDR3 gives the full variable domain: EAEVAQSPRYKITEKSQAVAFWCDPISGHATLYWYRQILGQGPELLVQFQDESVVDDSQLPKDRFSAERLKGVDSTLKIQPAELGDSAMYLCASRPPGLTYGYTFGSGTRLTVV.

The V and J genes are TRBV30 and TRBJ2-2; 7 positions agree with TRBD1. Germline V gives CDR1 GTSNPN, CDR2 SVGIG (reference sequence). The junction had 10 bases not matched to a gene; V was cut back by 1 base and J by 5 bases. The CDR3 length is 16 residues. The chain's CDR3 is CAWSAQPGQITGELFF. CDR3 DNA: TGTGCCTGGAGTGCCCAACCGGGACAGATAACCGGGGAGCTGTTTTTT.

The chain is built from TRBV11-2 and TRBJ2-3; 9 nucleotides agree with TRBD1. The CDR3 runs 16 residues. Germline loops: CDR1 SGHAT, CDR2 FQNNGV. V gave up 5 bases and J gave up 3 bases; unmatched junction bases: 9. The CDR3, as DNA: TGTGCCAGCAGCACCCTCGTGGGACAGGGAACAGATACGCAGTATTTT. Translated: CASSTLVGQGTDTQYF.

This chain joins TRBV5-6 and TRBJ2-7; 9 bases are a match to TRBD1. Trimming at V came to 4 bases and at J to 4 bases, leaving 9 bases not matched to a gene. Germline V lookup: CDR1 SGHDT, CDR2 YYEEEE. The CDR3 contains 15 residues. Written as DNA, the CDR3 is TGTGCCAGCAGCCGTGGCGGACAGGGGACATACGAGCAGTACTTC. Its translation is CASSRGGQGTYEQYF.